What follows are 19 T cell receptor beta chains derived from one specimen sequenced in a study of T cell repertoires in cytomegalovirus infection. MiXCR, run by TCRdb on the reads, gives a single entry per CDR3 protein. The repertoire holds some 280,000 distinct CDR3 sequences, roughly 13% seen once, with around 8.1% in the top ten. The source material was PBMCs. The receptors derive from a human donor in good health (CMV status not recorded). Some clones in this sample may be carry-over from other donors' samples.

The genes are TRBV25-1 and TRBJ2-5; 9 bases match TRBD2. The V and J ends lost 3 bases and 5 bases, in that order; junction bases with no gene match: 19. The CDR3 runs 19 residues. Germline V CDR1 and CDR2: MGHDK, SYGVNS. CDR3: CASSDSLGDLVAGVETQYF. As DNA, the CDR3 is TGTGCCAGCAGTGATTCTCTTGGGGACCTCGTAGCGGGAGTTGAGACCCAGTACTTC.

This clonotype has more than one count but fewer than ten. The CDR3 loop reads CASSPGQPSQETQYF. CDR3 DNA sequence: TGTGCCAGCAGCCCGGGACAGCCTAGCCAAGAGACCCAGTACTTC. The rearrangement joins TRBV5-4 to TRBJ2-5; 7 bases agree with TRBD1. The CDR3 has 15 amino acids. V lost 4 bases and J lost 1; bases outside the gene matches: 7. In germline, CDR1 is SGHNT, CDR2 YYREEE (reference sequence). Based on the CDR3 plus reference TRBV5-4 and TRBJ2-5, the full variable domain is ETGVTQSPTHLIKTRGQQVTLRCSSQSGHNTVSWYQQALGQGPQFIFQYYREEENGRGNFPPRFSGLQFPNYSSELNVNALELDDSALYLCASSPGQPSQETQYFGPGTRLLVL.

The V gene is TRBV14, the J gene TRBJ1-1; 9 nucleotides line up with TRBD1. Germline loops: CDR1 SGHDN, CDR2 FVKESK. Germline trimming cut 4 bases from V and 4 bases from J; bases unmatched to any gene: 7. CDR3 length: 15 residues. The CDR3 loop reads CASSLTGGSSTEAFF. As DNA, the CDR3 is TGTGCCAGCAGCCTGACAGGGGGGTCCTCCACTGAAGCTTTCTTT.

This clonotype was seen repeatedly, ten times or more. The J gene is TRBJ2-7, the V gene TRBV7-8, with 8 bases that match TRBD2. The CDR3 has 14 amino acids. V lost 5 bases to trimming and J lost 0 bases; unmatched junction nucleotides: 3. The germline V gene encodes CDR1 SGHVS and CDR2 FQNEAQ. The CDR3 loop reads CASSPSGGSYEQYF. For the CDR3, the DNA is TGTGCCAGCAGCCCAAGCGGGGGCTCCTACGAGCAGTACTTC.

This clonotype has at least ten counts. V is TRBV11-2 and J is TRBJ1-6; D is ambiguous. Germline lookup yields CDR1 SGHAT and CDR2 FQNNGV. The CDR3 is made up of 14 amino acids. V was pared by 5 bases and J by 3 bases, with 8 bases between. The chain's CDR3 is CASSRTDYNSPLHF. As DNA, the CDR3 is TGTGCCAGCAGCCGGACCGACTATAATTCACCCCTCCACTTT.

The chain joins TRBV4-3 to TRBJ2-1; 7 bases match TRBD2. In germline, CDR1 is LGHNA, CDR2 YSLEER. The CDR3 covers 15 residues. J lost 3 bases, V lost 1 base, and 3 bases had no gene match. The CDR3 loop is CASSQALADYNEQFF. As DNA, the CDR3 is TGCGCCAGCAGCCAAGCGCTAGCGGACTACAATGAGCAGTTCTTC.

At least ten counts were recorded for this clonotype. This rearrangement joins TRBV7-2 to TRBJ1-3; D is ambiguous. V gave up 0 bases and J gave up 0 bases, with 9 bases separating them. Per germline, CDR1 SGHTA and CDR2 FQGNSA. This CDR3 is 16 amino acids long. CDR3 region: CASSLAPPYSGNTIYF. The CDR3 DNA sequence: TGTGCCAGCAGCTTAGCTCCCCCGTACTCTGGAAACACCATATATTTT.

V is TRBV7-3 and J is TRBJ2-1; D is unresolved. Germline CDR1 and CDR2: SGHTA and FQGTGA. This CDR3 comprises 13 residues. Trimming took 2 bases from V and 7 from J, leaving 9 bases between them. Here the CDR3 reads CASSLGFGNEQFF. The CDR3 bases are TGTGCCAGCAGCTTAGGCTTTGGGAATGAGCAGTTCTTC.

Remarks on this clonotype: At one boundary the junction diverges from the germline segment, which might be a read error. The chain combines TRBV4-3 with TRBJ2-7; the D gene could be TRBD1 or TRBD2 (5 bases each). This CDR3 region has 14 residues. The germline V gene encodes CDR1 LGHNA and CDR2 YSLEER. The CDR3 DNA reads TGCGCCAGCGGCCAAGATAGAGGGGTAGTCGGGCAGTACTTC. Translated, it gives CASGQDRGVVGQYF.

This clonotype was seen ten or more times. This chain joins TRBV7-2 and TRBJ1-5, with 7 bases lining up with TRBD1. The V and J ends lost 5 bases and 4 bases, in that order; junction bases with no gene match: 5. Germline assignment: CDR1 SGHTA and CDR2 FQGNSA. The CDR3 sequence is 14 residues long. This CDR3 reads CASSGRQGNQPQHF. The CDR3 coding sequence is TGTGCCAGCAGCGGACGACAGGGTAATCAGCCCCAGCATTTT.

The chain employs TRBV25-1 and TRBJ2-2; D not certain. The CDR3 has 14 amino acids. The germline V gene has CDR1 MGHDK and CDR2 SYGVNS. V lost 5 bases and J lost 4, with 11 bases in between. CDR3 sequence reads: CASSPPGVTGELFF. The CDR3 bases are TGTGCCAGCAGTCCCCCAGGAGTCACCGGGGAGCTGTTTTTT.

This clonotype was detected a few times. This sequence joins TRBV29-1 and TRBJ1-1; no reliable D call. This CDR3 has 12 residues. Looked up from germline, CDR1 is SQVTM and CDR2 is ANQGSEA. Trimming removed 4 bases from V and 0 bases from J, with 6 bases in between. CDR3 protein: CSVVWMNTEAFF. In DNA form, the CDR3 reads TGCAGCGTTGTTTGGATGAACACTGAAGCTTTCTTT.

A note on this clonotype: Germline is not matched at one junction end, which may reflect a read error. The chain joins TRBV28 to TRBJ1-3; tentative D call: TRBD1 (5 bases). CDR1 is MDHEN and CDR2 is SYDVKM in the germline V gene. This CDR3 has 13 residues. CDR3 sequence: CASSPNGGWAPAF. The CDR3 nucleotides read TGTGCCAGCAGTCCGAATGGGGGGTGGGCCCCTGCATTT.

This clonotype has just a few counts. The chain couples TRBV7-9 to TRBJ2-7; the D gene is possibly TRBD1 (6 bases). Germline-derived CDR1 and CDR2 are SEHNR and FQNEAQ (reference sequence). V lost 6 bases and J lost 3, with 15 bases in between. CDR3 size: 14 residues. The CDR3 region is CASSYYREVYEQYF. The CDR3 coding sequence is TGTGCCAGCAGTTACTACAGGGAAGTCTACGAGCAGTACTTC.

The chain links TRBV7-9 to TRBJ2-2; possible D gene TRBD2, 5 bases. Per the germline V gene, CDR1 is SEHNR and CDR2 is FQNEAQ (reference sequence). Trimming took 0 bases from V and 0 from J, leaving 17 bases between them. CDR3 length: 19 amino acids. The CDR3 spells CASSLAFRGRISNTGELFF. CDR3 in DNA: TGTGCCAGCAGCTTAGCCTTCCGGGGAAGGATTTCGAACACCGGGGAGCTGTTTTTT.

This clonotype was observed at least ten times. The rearrangement links TRBV7-2 to TRBJ2-3; no clear D gene. Germline V lookup: CDR1 SGHTA, CDR2 FQGNSA. This CDR3 comprises 13 residues. Deletions cut 3 bases from V and 5 bases from J, with 9 bases between. CDR3 amino acids: CASSFKARDTQYF. For the CDR3, the DNA is TGTGCCAGCAGCTTCAAGGCGAGAGATACGCAGTATTTT. The full variable domain, with the rest looked up from reference TRBV7-2 and TRBJ2-3, is GAGVSQSPSNKVTEKGKDVELRCDPISGHTALYWYRQSLGQGLEFLIYFQGNSAPDKSGLPSDRFSAERTGGSVSTLTIQRTQQEDSAVYLCASSFKARDTQYFGPGTRLTVL.

This clonotype was seen ten or more times. The J gene is TRBJ2-1, the V gene TRBV7-6; the D is unclear. Germline assignment: CDR1 SGHVS and CDR2 FNYEAQ. CDR3 length: 16 amino acids. V was clipped by 5 bases and J by 3 bases, with 17 bases between them. The CDR3 DNA reads TGTGCCAGCAGCCCAATGTCACTTCCCTTCTACAATGAGCAGTTCTTC. Its translation is CASSPMSLPFYNEQFF.

This clonotype was found a few times. The CDR3 region is CASRSRGYEQYF. The CDR3 nucleotides read TGTGCCAGCAGGTCCAGGGGGTACGAGCAGTACTTC. The chain combines TRBV2 with TRBJ2-7, with TRBD1 identical over 7 bases. The V segment lost 6 bases and the J segment 4 bases; nucleotides outside the gene matches: 3. The CDR3 is 12 residues long. CDR1 SNHLY and CDR2 FYNNEI come from the germline V gene.

This clonotype was counted once. The gene calls are TRBV5-5 and TRBJ1-2, with a tentative D call TRBD1 (6 bases). In germline, CDR1 is SGHKS, CDR2 YYEKEE (reference sequence). CDR3 length equals 16 residues. V lost 3 bases to trimming and J lost 6 bases, with 21 bases between them. The CDR3 reads CASSSPSGTTSDGYTF. DNA for the CDR3: TGTGCCAGCAGCTCACCATCAGGGACAACTAGTGATGGCTACACCTTC.